The 5 T cell receptor beta chains below come from one sample, sequenced in a study of T cell changes during pregnancy in multiple sclerosis. Libraries were prepared by immunoSEQ multiplex PCR; TCRdb keeps only in-frame clonotypes and omits some of them. Counted here are about 93,000 clones, around 93% occurring once; the ten biggest clones make up about 0.91%. Here the sequenced sample was peripheral blood, taken before pregnancy. All receptors derive from a female donor with multiple sclerosis, enrolled in a pregnancy study.

The CDR3 DNA reads as TGTGCCATCACGGGCGGGGGGGTATACAATGAGCAGTTCTTC. Translating it yields CAITGGGVYNEQFF. The chain employs TRBV10-3 and TRBJ2-1; 9 nucleotides line up with TRBD2. V was pared by 7 bases and J by 4 bases, with 5 bases of the junction left unmatched. CDR3 length: 14 residues. The germline CDR1 and CDR2 sequences are ENHRY and SYGVKD.

The chain recombines TRBV6-4 with TRBJ2-7, with D perhaps TRBD1 (5 bases). The CDR3 totals 15 residues. Germline CDR1 MRHNA, CDR2 SNTAGT. V was trimmed by 2 bases and J by 5 bases, leaving 16 bases between them. The DNA for the CDR3 is TGTGCCAGCAGTGACCGGCAGGCCAAACAGGACGAGCAGTACTTC. Encoded protein: CASSDRQAKQDEQYF.

The rearrangement uses TRBV27 and TRBJ2-7, with D possibly TRBD2 on 6 matching bases. The CDR3 sequence is 13 residues long. V lost 2 bases to trimming and J lost 7 bases, with 12 bases between them. The germline gives CDR1 MNHEY, CDR2 SMNVEV (reference sequence). The CDR3: CASSLSRGMEQYF. The CDR3 DNA follows: TGTGCCAGCAGTTTAAGTCGGGGGATGGAGCAGTACTTC.

The chain uses TRBV10-3 and TRBJ2-7; 8 bases are a match to TRBD1. V lost 2 bases and J lost 1; bases outside the gene matches: 7. CDR1 and CDR2 (germline): ENHRY, SYGVKD. CDR3 size: 16 residues. CDR3 DNA: TGTGCCATCAGTGAGGGGGCGAACAGGGGGTCCTACGAGCAGTACTTC. As protein: CAISEGANRGSYEQYF.

The rearrangement uses TRBV5-1 and TRBJ2-5, with 9 bases identical to TRBD2. Near its end, the DNA agrees better with TRBJ2-7, so the J call may be wrong. Looked up from germline, CDR1 is SGHRS and CDR2 is YFSETQ. CDR3 size: 17 residues. CDR3 sequence reads: CASSFGGTSGHSYEQYF. CDR3 sequence (DNA): TGCGCCAGCAGCTTCGGGGGAACTAGCGGGCACTCCTACGAGCAGTACTTC.